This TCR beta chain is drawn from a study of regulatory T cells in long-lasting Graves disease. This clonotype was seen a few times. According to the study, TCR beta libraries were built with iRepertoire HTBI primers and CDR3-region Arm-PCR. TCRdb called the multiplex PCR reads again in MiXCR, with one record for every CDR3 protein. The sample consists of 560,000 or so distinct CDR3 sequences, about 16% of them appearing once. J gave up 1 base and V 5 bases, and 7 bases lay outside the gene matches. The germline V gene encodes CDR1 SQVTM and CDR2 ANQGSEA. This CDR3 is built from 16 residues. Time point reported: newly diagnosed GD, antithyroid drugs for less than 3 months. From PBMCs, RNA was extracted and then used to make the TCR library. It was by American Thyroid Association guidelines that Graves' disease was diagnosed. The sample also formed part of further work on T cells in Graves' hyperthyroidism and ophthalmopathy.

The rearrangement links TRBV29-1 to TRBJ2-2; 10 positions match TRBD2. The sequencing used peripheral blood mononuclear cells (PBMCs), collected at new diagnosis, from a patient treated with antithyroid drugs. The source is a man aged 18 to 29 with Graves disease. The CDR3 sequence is CSVPLAGAGNTGELFF. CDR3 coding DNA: TGCAGCGTTCCCCTAGCGGGAGCAGGGAACACCGGGGAGCTGTTTTTT.